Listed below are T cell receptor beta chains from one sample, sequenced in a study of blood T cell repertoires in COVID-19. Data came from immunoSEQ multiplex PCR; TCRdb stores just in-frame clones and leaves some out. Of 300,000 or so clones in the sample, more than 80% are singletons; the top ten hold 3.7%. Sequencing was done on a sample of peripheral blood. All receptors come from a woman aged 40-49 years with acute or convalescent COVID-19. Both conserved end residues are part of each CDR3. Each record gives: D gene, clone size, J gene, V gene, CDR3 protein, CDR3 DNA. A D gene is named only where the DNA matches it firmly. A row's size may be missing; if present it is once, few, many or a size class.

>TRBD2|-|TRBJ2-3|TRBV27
CASSWGGFDTQYF
TGTGCCAGCAGTTGGGGAGGGTTTGATACGCAGTATTTT
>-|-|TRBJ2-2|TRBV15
CATSSHRGELFF
TGTGCCACCAGCAGCCACCGGGGGGAGCTGTTTTTT
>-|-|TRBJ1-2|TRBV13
CASRPAGANYGYTF
TGTGCCAGCAGGCCAGCAGGGGCGAACTATGGCTACACCTTC
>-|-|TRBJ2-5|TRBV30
CAWSVRGRETQYF
TGTGCCTGGAGTGTACGCGGTAGAGAGACCCAGTACTTC
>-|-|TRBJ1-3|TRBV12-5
CASALGNTIYF
TGTGCTAGTGCCCTTGGAAACACCATATATTTT
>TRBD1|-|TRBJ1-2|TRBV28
CASRPGQGPVDRYTF
TGTGCCAGCAGGCCGGGACAGGGGCCCGTCGATCGCTACACCTTC
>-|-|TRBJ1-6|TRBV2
CASSVGRRNSPLHF
TGTGCCAGCAGCGTAGGACGGAGGAATTCACCCCTCCACTTT
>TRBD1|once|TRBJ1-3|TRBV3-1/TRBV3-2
CASSQAQGAIGNTIYF
TGTGCCAGCAGCCAGGCACAGGGGGCGATCGGAAACACCATATATTTT
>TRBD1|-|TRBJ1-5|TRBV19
CASDRDRYQPQHF
TGTGCCAGTGACCGGGACAGGTATCAGCCCCAGCATTTT
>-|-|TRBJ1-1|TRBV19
CASSIGRNTEAFF
TGTGCCAGTAGTATCGGTAGGAACACTGAAGCTTTCTTT
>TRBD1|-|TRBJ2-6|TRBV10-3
CAIGTVQPSSGANVLTF
TGTGCCATAGGGACAGTCCAACCCAGCTCTGGGGCCAACGTCCTGACTTTC
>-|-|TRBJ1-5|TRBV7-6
CASSLAPARGGNQPQHF
TGTGCCAGCAGCTTAGCTCCGGCAAGAGGTGGCAATCAGCCCCAGCATTTT
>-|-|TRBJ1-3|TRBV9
CASSSSGDTIYF
TGTGCCAGCAGCTCTTCGGGGGACACCATATATTTT
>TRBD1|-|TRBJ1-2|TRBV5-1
CASSLGQLNYGYTF
TGCGCCAGCAGCCTGGGACAGCTTAACTATGGCTACACCTTC
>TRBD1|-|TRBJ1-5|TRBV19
CASSPGTGHSNQPQHF
TGTGCCAGTAGCCCCGGGACAGGACATAGCAATCAGCCCCAGCATTTT
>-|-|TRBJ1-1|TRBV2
CASSEERVTEAFF
TGTGCCAGCAGTGAAGAGCGGGTCACTGAAGCTTTCTTT
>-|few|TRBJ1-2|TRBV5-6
CASSQDFGYGYTF
TGTGCCAGCAGCCAGGACTTCGGCTATGGCTACACCTTC
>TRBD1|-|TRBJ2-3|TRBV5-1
CASTLWDSSTDTQYF
TGCGCCAGCACGCTTTGGGACAGCAGCACAGATACGCAGTATTTT
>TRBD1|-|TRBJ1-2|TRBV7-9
CASSLKGTVYGYTF
TGTGCCAGCAGCTTAAAAGGGACAGTATATGGCTACACCTTC
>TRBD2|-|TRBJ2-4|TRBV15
CATSRDGGGVAKNIQYF
TGTGCCACCAGCAGAGACGGGGGGGGAGTAGCCAAAAACATTCAGTACTTC
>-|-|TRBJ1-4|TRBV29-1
CSGSYIGEKLFF
TGCAGCGGATCATATATCGGTGAAAAACTGTTTTTT
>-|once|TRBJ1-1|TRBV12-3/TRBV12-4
CASTWNTEAFF
TGTGCCAGCACCTGGAACACTGAAGCTTTCTTT
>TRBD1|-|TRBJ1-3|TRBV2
CASSIGGGISGNTIYF
TGTGCCAGCAGTATAGGGGGCGGAATCTCTGGAAACACCATATATTTT
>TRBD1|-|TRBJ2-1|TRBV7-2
CASSLAGTGSWDNEQFF
TGTGCCAGCAGCTTAGCAGGGACAGGGTCTTGGGACAATGAGCAGTTCTTC
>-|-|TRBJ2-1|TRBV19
CASSDIVGDEQFF
TGTGCCAGTAGCGATATTGTGGGAGATGAGCAGTTCTTC
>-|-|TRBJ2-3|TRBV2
CASSISQGLGQYF
TGTGCCAGCAGTATCTCACAGGGTCTCGGCCAGTATTTT
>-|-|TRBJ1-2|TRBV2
CASGQGINYGYTF
TGTGCCAGCGGCCAGGGGATTAACTATGGCTACACCTTC
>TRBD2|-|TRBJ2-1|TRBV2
CASSVRGDEDSYNEQFF
TGTGCCAGCAGTGTCCGGGGGGATGAGGACTCCTACAATGAGCAGTTCTTC
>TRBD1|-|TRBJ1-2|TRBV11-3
CASSLGAVGQAGGYTF
TGTGCCAGCAGCTTAGGGGCCGTGGGACAGGCGGGCGGCTACACCTTC
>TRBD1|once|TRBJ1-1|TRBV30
CAWSVQGLGEAFF
TGTGCCTGGAGTGTACAGGGGTTGGGTGAAGCTTTCTTT
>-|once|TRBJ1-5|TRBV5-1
CASSPSGQGSQPQHF
TGCGCCAGCAGCCCCTCGGGTCAGGGCAGTCAGCCCCAGCATTTT
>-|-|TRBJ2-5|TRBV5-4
CASSAQGKETQYF
TGTGCCAGCAGCGCACAGGGTAAGGAGACCCAGTACTTC
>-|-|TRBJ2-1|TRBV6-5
CASSYSSGDPNNEQFF
TGTGCCAGCAGTTACTCATCGGGGGACCCAAACAATGAGCAGTTCTTC
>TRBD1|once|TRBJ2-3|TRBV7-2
CASSLQGQDTQYF
TGTGCCAGCAGCTTACAGGGACAGGATACGCAGTATTTT